This record concerns one T cell receptor beta chain sequence. These data originate in a study of CD8 T cells in Susac syndrome. Reverse transcription used roughly 0.45 to 1 ug RNA and random hexamers. TCRdb re-analysed the immunoSEQ multiplex PCR reads in MiXCR, keeping a single row per CDR3 protein. The table has about 180,000 distinct CDR3 sequences, just under 95% seen once. Germline CDR1 reads DFQATT; CDR2 reads SNEGSKA (reference sequence). The CDR3 runs 12 residues. The V end was cut by 6 bases, the J end by 3 bases, with 8 bases between. The chain uses TRBV20-1 and TRBJ2-2; D unclear. Sequencing was done on a sample of CD4+ T cells from PBMCs. The sequence derives from a human donor with Susac syndrome. The CDR3 protein is CSARKDTGELFF. The CDR3 DNA sequence: TGCAGTGCCAGGAAGGACACCGGGGAGCTGTTTTTT.